The rows below give T cell receptor beta chains drawn from one sample of a study of radiotherapy plus CTLA-4 blockade in lung cancer. Clones were sequenced by immunoSEQ multiplex PCR, and TCRdb holds only the in-frame ones, with some missing. This table has roughly 59,000 clones, 72% appearing once. Sequences were derived from peripheral blood, sampled from a patient treated with radiotherapy plus ipilimumab. The receptors stem from a human donor with non-small cell lung cancer whose response to radiotherapy plus ipilimumab could not be evaluated. Both conserved end residues are part of each CDR3. D genes are given only for firm matches. Clone size, where shown, is once, few, many, or a class for clones that have expanded.

>TRBV6-6|.|TRBJ2-7|.
CASSFSSFSYEQYF
TGTGCCAGCAGTTTCTCCTCCTTCTCCTACGAGCAGTACTTC
>TRBV6-4|.|TRBJ2-1|.
CASSTDRMKYNEQFF
TGTGCCAGCAGTACAGACAGAATGAAATACAATGAGCAGTTCTTC
>TRBV18|.|TRBJ1-5|.
CASSITGMGPQHF
TGTGCCAGCTCAATAACGGGAATGGGGCCCCAGCATTTT
>TRBV11-2|TRBD1|TRBJ1-4|.
CASSRGTVATNEKLFF
TGTGCCAGCAGCCGCGGGACAGTTGCAACTAATGAAAAACTGTTTTTT
>TRBV5-6|TRBD2|TRBJ2-5|.
CASSFIFRRGDQETQYF
TGTGCCAGCAGCTTTATTTTCCGGCGGGGGGACCAAGAGACCCAGTACTTC
>TRBV5-6|.|TRBJ1-1|.
CASSYGQEAFF
TGTGCCAGCAGCTATGGACAGGAAGCTTTCTTT
>TRBV6-1|.|TRBJ1-5|.
CASSPGRDNQPQHF
TGTGCCAGCAGTCCCGGACGGGACAATCAGCCCCAGCATTTT
>TRBV7-9|.|TRBJ2-1|.
CASSLAGLKGGQFF
TGTGCCAGCAGCTTAGCGGGACTCAAGGGCGGGCAGTTCTTC
>TRBV4-2|TRBD2|TRBJ2-1|.
CASSSQETSGIAHNEQFF
TGTGCCAGCAGCTCACAAGAGACTAGCGGGATTGCACACAATGAGCAGTTCTTC
>TRBV6-5|.|TRBJ1-6|.
CASSYEAGLDSPLHF
TGTGCCAGCAGTTACGAGGCAGGGCTGGATTCACCCCTCCACTTT
>TRBV19|TRBD2|TRBJ2-7|.
CASSIRTSGMYEQYF
TGTGCCAGTAGTATTCGAACTAGCGGGATGTACGAGCAGTACTTC
>TRBV7-8|.|TRBJ1-3|.
CASSFGDSRNTIYF
TGTGCCAGCAGCTTTGGAGACTCTCGAAACACCATATATTTT
>TRBV21-1|.|TRBJ2-7|.
CASGCGKRERGHYEQYF
TGTGCCAGCGGATGTGGTAAGCGGGAACGAGGGCACTACGAGCAGTACTTC
>TRBV5-4|TRBD2|TRBJ2-3|.
CASSFRLAGSTDTQYF
TGTGCCAGCAGCTTCCGCCTAGCGGGGTCCACAGATACGCAGTATTTT
>TRBV27|TRBD1|TRBJ1-1|many
CASSTVDRALQIKAFF
TGTGCCAGCAGTACGGTAGACAGGGCGTTACAAATAAAGGCTTTCTTT
>TRBV2|.|TRBJ1-2|.
CASSDRPPNYGYTF
TGTGCCAGCAGTGACAGGCCCCCTAACTATGGCTACACCTTC
>TRBV6-6|TRBD1|TRBJ2-3|once
CASRPRQGGSTDTQYF
TGTGCCAGCAGGCCTCGACAGGGTGGTAGCACAGATACGCAGTATTTT
>TRBV6-6|.|TRBJ2-2|few
CASSYSSRDTGELFF
TGTGCCAGCAGTTACTCTTCGCGGGACACCGGGGAGCTGTTTTTT
>TRBV5-4|.|TRBJ1-2|.
CASTGGQKTYGYTF
TGTGCCAGCACCGGAGGACAGAAAACCTATGGCTACACCTTC
>TRBV28|.|TRBJ1-2|.
CASSPQTGLGGYTF
TGTGCCAGCAGTCCTCAAACAGGGCTAGGAGGCTACACCTTC
>TRBV7-3|TRBD2|TRBJ2-1|.
CASSRRPSGSGNNEQFF
TGTGCCAGCAGCCGAAGGCCCAGCGGGAGTGGGAACAATGAGCAGTTCTTC
>TRBV19|TRBD1|TRBJ1-5|.
CATRTGGEFNQPQHF
TGTGCCACTCGGACAGGGGGCGAATTTAATCAGCCCCAGCATTTT
>TRBV5-1|TRBD1|TRBJ1-4|.
CASSLTGGDEKLFF
TGCGCCAGCAGCTTGACAGGGGGTGATGAAAAACTGTTTTTT
>TRBV5-1|.|TRBJ2-5|.
CASSSKTGQETQYF
TGCGCCAGCAGCTCAAAGACGGGGCAAGAGACCCAGTACTTC
>TRBV11-3|.|TRBJ1-1|few
CASSSRPYAGTEAFF
TGTGCCAGCAGCTCCCGACCCTACGCCGGGACTGAAGCTTTCTTT
>TRBV10-3|TRBD1|TRBJ2-3|few
CAIIRSGTGSSTDTQYF
TGTGCCATCATCCGATCCGGGACAGGGAGTAGCACAGATACGCAGTATTTT
>TRBV4-2|.|TRBJ1-2|once
CASSQEQGRSYGYTF
TGTGCCAGCAGCCAAGAGCAGGGGCGAAGCTATGGCTACACCTTC
>TRBV5-1|TRBD1|TRBJ2-5|once
CASSLQGREETQYF
TGCGCCAGCAGCTTACAGGGGAGAGAAGAGACCCAGTACTTC
>TRBV18|.|TRBJ1-4|.
CASSRGQPTNEKLFF
TGTGCCAGCTCACGCGGACAGCCAACTAATGAAAAACTGTTTTTT
>TRBV10-1|TRBD2|TRBJ2-1|.
CASSDASGGGQIGQFF
TGCGCCAGCAGTGACGCTAGCGGGGGGGGCCAAATTGGGCAGTTCTTC
>TRBV6-1|TRBD1|TRBJ1-4|.
CASSEGASHRGRLPTTNEKLFF
TGTGCCAGCAGTGAAGGGGCCTCCCACAGGGGGCGCCTACCTACAACTAATGAAAAACTGTTTTTT
>TRBV6-1|TRBD1|TRBJ2-7|few
CASSAGQGWTYEQYF
TGTGCCAGCAGTGCCGGACAGGGGTGGACCTACGAGCAGTACTTC
>TRBV10-3|.|TRBJ2-5|.
CAIRDPFSGRPQYF
TGTGCCATCAGAGATCCCTTTTCGGGGAGACCCCAGTACTTC
>TRBV29-1|.|TRBJ1-1|.
CSVEVGGMGTEAFF
TGCAGCGTTGAAGTGGGGGGGATGGGAACTGAAGCTTTCTTT
>TRBV10-2|.|TRBJ2-3|.
CASSEPGHGTDTQYF
TGCGCCAGCAGTGAGCCGGGACATGGCACAGATACGCAGTATTTT
>TRBV5-5|.|TRBJ2-3|few
CASSLDGDTQYF
TGTGCCAGCAGCTTGGACGGAGATACGCAGTATTTT
>TRBV18|.|TRBJ1-1|.
CASSPRVSGHLITEAFF
TGTGCCAGCTCACCACGTGTGTCGGGACACCTAATCACTGAAGCTTTCTTT
>TRBV30|TRBD1|TRBJ1-1|few
CAWRNRGEAEAFF
TGTGCCTGGAGGAACAGGGGGGAGGCTGAAGCTTTCTTT
>TRBV10-3|.|TRBJ2-7|medium-sized
CAISEEQGKDEQYF
TGTGCCATCAGTGAGGAACAGGGAAAGGACGAGCAGTACTTC
>TRBV7-9|TRBD2|TRBJ2-3|.
CASSSPWTSGGTDTQYF
TGTGCCAGCAGCTCCCCGTGGACTAGCGGGGGCACAGATACGCAGTATTTT